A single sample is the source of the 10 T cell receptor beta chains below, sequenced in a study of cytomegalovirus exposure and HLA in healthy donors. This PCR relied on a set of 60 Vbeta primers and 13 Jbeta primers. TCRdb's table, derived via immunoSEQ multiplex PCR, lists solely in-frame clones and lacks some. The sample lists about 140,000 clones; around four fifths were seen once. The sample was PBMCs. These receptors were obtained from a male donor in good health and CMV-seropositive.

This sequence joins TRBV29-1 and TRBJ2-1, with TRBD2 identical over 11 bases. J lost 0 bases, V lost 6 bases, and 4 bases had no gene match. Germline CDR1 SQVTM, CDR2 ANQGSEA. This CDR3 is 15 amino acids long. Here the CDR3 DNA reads TGCAGCGTGGCTAGCGGGAGGCTCTCCTACAATGAGCAGTTCTTC. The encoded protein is CSVASGRLSYNEQFF.

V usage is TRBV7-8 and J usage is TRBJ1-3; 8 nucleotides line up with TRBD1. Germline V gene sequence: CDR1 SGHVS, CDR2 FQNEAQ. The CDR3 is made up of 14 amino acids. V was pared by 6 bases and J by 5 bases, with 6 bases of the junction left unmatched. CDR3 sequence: CASRDDRGRNTIYF. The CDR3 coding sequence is TGTGCCAGCAGAGACGACAGGGGAAGAAACACCATATATTTT. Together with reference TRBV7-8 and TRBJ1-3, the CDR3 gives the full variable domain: GAGVSQSPRYKVAKRGQDVALRCDPISGHVSLFWYQQALGQGPEFLTYFQNEAQLDKSGLPSDRFFAERPEGSVSTLKIQRTQQEDSAVYLCASRDDRGRNTIYFGEGSWLTVV.

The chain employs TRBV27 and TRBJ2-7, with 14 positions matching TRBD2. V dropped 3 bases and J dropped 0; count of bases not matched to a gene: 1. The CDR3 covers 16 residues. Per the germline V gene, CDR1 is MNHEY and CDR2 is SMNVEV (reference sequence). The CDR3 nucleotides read TGTGCCAGCAGTTTGGGGACTAGCGGGAGCTCCTACGAGCAGTACTTC. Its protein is CASSLGTSGSSYEQYF.

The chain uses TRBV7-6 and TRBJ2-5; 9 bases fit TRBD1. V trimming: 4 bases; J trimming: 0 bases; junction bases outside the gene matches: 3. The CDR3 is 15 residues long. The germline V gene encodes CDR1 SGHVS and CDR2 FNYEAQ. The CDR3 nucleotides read TGTGCCAGCAGCTCAGGACAGGGGAACCAAGAGACCCAGTACTTC. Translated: CASSSGQGNQETQYF.

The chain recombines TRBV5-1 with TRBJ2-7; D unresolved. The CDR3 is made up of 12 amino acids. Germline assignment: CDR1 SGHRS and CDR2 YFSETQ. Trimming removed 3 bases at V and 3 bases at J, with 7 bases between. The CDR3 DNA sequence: TGCGCCAGCAGCTACAGTGGCTACGAGCAGTACTTC. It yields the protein CASSYSGYEQYF.

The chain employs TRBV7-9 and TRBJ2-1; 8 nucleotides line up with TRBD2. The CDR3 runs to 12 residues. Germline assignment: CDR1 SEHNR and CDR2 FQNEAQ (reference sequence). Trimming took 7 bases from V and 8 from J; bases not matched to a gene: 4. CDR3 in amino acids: CASTFGGDEQFF. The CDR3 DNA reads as TGTGCCAGCACCTTCGGGGGGGATGAGCAGTTCTTC. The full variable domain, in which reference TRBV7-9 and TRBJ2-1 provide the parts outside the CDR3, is DTGVSQNPRHKITKRGQNVTFRCDPISEHNRLYWYRQTLGQGPEFLTYFQNEAQLEKSRLLSDRFSAERPKGSFSTLEIQRTEQGDSAMYLCASTFGGDEQFFGPGTRLTVL.

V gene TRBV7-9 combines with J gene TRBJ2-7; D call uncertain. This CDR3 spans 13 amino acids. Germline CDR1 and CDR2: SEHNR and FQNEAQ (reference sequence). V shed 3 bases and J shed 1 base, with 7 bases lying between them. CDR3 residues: CASSFKESYEQYF. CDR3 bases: TGTGCCAGCAGCTTCAAAGAGTCCTACGAGCAGTACTTC.

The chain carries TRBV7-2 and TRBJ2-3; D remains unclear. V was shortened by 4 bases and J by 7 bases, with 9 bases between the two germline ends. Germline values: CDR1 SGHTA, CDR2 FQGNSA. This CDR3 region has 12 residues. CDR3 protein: CASSSTPNTQYF. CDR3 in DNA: TGTGCCAGCAGCTCGACACCCAATACGCAGTATTTT.

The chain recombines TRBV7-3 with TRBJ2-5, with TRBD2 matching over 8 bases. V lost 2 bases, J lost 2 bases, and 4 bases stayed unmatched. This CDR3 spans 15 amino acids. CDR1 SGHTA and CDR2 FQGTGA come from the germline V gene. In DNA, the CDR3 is TGTGCCAGCAGCTTATTAGCGGGGACACAAGAGACCCAGTACTTC. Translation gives CASSLLAGTQETQYF. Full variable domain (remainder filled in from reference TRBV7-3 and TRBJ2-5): GAGVSQTPSNKVTEKGKYVELRCDPISGHTALYWYRQSLGQGPEFLIYFQGTGAADDSGLPNDRFFAVRPEGSVSTLKIQRTERGDSAVYLCASSLLAGTQETQYFGPGTRLLVL.

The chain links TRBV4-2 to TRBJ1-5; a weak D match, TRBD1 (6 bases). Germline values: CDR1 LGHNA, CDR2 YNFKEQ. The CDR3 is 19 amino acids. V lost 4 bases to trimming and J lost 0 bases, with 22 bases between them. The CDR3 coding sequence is TGTGCCAGCAGCCCGTCGGGGGGGGCGTGGGGTTATAGCAATCAGCCCCAGCATTTT. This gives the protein CASSPSGGAWGYSNQPQHF.